Sequencing of this TCR beta chain was carried out in a study of PD-L1 blockade in urothelial cancer (dated by TCRdb to 2016 to 2017). Some background on the complete study: All patients started therapy in about 2014 and received atezolizumab 1,200 mg intravenously every 3 weeks. About 85% of the roughly 29 patients were males with bladder-origin urothelial cancer, and about 60% of the 29 reported a prior smoking history. An ECOG performance status of 0 or 1 was recorded for the patients, and 0 to 3 prior chemotherapy regimens had been received by the patients. Blood samples were analyzed at 3 weeks after treatment start (second dose) and at 6 weeks after treatment start. Blood samples gave median yields of approximately 130,000 T cells and 80,000 to 90,000 unique TCRs, along with a median clonality of approximately 0.084. The study, an exploratory multi-omic analysis, examined somatic, immune and clinical correlates of response to PD-L1 blockade with atezolizumab in urothelial cancer. Pretreatment tumor samples, along with matched peripheral blood collected serially before and after atezolizumab treatment, underwent TCR sequencing. Durable clinical benefit was defined as a progression-free survival longer than 6 months, and TCR features were additionally tested against progression-free survival and overall survival. In the same patients, pretreatment tumors underwent whole exome sequencing and RNA sequencing in addition to TCR sequencing. Durable clinical benefit was achieved by nine patients but not by the remaining 20. Approximately 30 patients had pretreatment blood TCR-seq, roughly 25 had at least one posttreatment blood collection, and roughly 25 had tumor TCR-seq. Broad study findings and their caveats: Among patients with durable benefit, tumor-associated TCR clones showed greater expansion in peripheral blood 3 weeks after treatment started (n ≈ 21, p = 0.022). Because of the small sample size (n = 29) and the many exploratory analyses performed, the results are intended to be regarded as hypothesis-generating. Improved progression-free and overall survival was found to be associated with pretreatment peripheral blood TCR clonality below the median.

Including cysteine and phenylalanine, the CDR3 has 17 amino acids. The only DNA kept is the CDR3, 51 bases in frame from the first base. Based on the germline V gene, the CDR1 and CDR2 sequences are SGHRS and YFSETQ. V is trimmed back by 0 bases and J by 4 bases, and the junction contains 8 bases that no gene match accounts for. Synthetic TCR analog templates were spiked into each PCR so that absolute template abundance could be estimated from read counts. Using the immunoSEQ assay, TCRbeta CDR3 regions were amplified from genomic DNA with bias-controlled V and J gene primers. Sequencing of rearranged TCRbeta segments was performed at approximately 20X coverage. Per the authors' processing: Clustering was used to correct sequencing errors, and CDR3s were annotated against IMGT so that V, D and J genes could be assigned. Downstream analyses used only productive TCRbeta rearrangements and left out out-of-frame or stop-codon sequences. Clonality was calculated as one minus the Shannon entropy normalized by the log of the number of unique productive sequences. Clones differing between time points or between blood and tumor were identified using Fisher's exact test with Benjamini-Hochberg correction, with an adjusted p below 0.01 applied as the threshold. The table comes from immuneACCESS by way of TCRdb, which keeps in-frame sequences with V and J called. Part of the clones is missing from these tables; in studies checked, under half for an unresolved V gene and the rest for unknown reasons. From that table come the V and J calls and clone size; the DNA was used to work out D and trimming. Here the sample has 70,000 or so clones; 85% to 90% occur a single time. The ten most abundant clones make up 3.4% of the sample.

The cohort comprised 25 to 35 patients with locally advanced or metastatic urothelial carcinoma treated at Memorial Sloan Kettering on a trial protocol. Peripheral blood mononuclear cells were collected from each patient pretreatment and during treatment, giving between 1 and 8 total time points per patient. The Qiagen DNeasy Blood extraction kit was used to purify genomic DNA from total PBMCs and tumor samples. PBMCs were collected pretreatment and during treatment and were isolated and stored as previously described. On this clone: The clone's antigen remains unknown. Base qualities are not at hand, and no much larger clone is one base apart.

This clonotype was obtained from a man in his sixties with urothelial cancer. Specimen: PBMCs, collected around atezolizumab (anti-PD-L1) treatment. The receptor chain draws on TRBV5-1 and TRBJ2-1, and TRBD1 matches 9 of the central bases. The CDR3 amino acid sequence is: CASSLAGGQGIYNEQFF. Read as DNA, the sequence is TGCGCCAGCAGCTTGGCCGGGGGACAGGGCATATACAATGAGCAGTTCTTC.